The 16 T cell receptor beta chains below were found in one sample sequenced in a study of T cells after yellow fever vaccination (dated by TCRdb to about 2019). Libraries were built with 5' RACE. Sequencing was performed on an Illumina NovaSeq 6000. TCRdb reprocessing: public reads trimmed at Q25 with fastp, clones called with MiXCR, in-frame beta chains kept. Every entry covers one CDR3 protein and lists the most common genes and DNA from its rows. The sample contains under 350,000 distinct CDR3 sequences, over 4% of them found a single time. Of the sample, 20% to 25% falls within the top ten clones. This specimen's treatment or condition label, interpreted: live attenuated yellow fever vaccine strain. The sequenced sample was PBMCs, obtained 5 days after the yellow fever booster vaccination. These receptors all come from a man younger than 35 who received the YFV17D yellow fever vaccine.

V usage is TRBV5-1 and J usage is TRBJ2-5, with TRBD1 as a possible D gene (5 bases). The CDR3 has 15 amino acids. Per the germline V gene, CDR1 is SGHRS and CDR2 is YFSETQ. V was clipped by 5 bases and J by 5 bases, with 19 bases between them. The CDR3 loop is CASRLTQGSRETQYF. The CDR3 DNA reads TGCGCCAGCAGGTTGACCCAGGGTTCTAGGGAGACCCAGTACTTC.

A note on this clonotype: A much larger clone lies a single base off, so this may be a read error. The chain uses TRBV20-1 and TRBJ2-7; D may correspond to TRBD1 or TRBD2 (5 bases each). The V gene's germline CDR1 is DFQATT and CDR2 SNEGSKA (reference sequence). V lost 5 bases and J 4 bases, leaving 15 bases between the germline ends. There are 13 residues in the CDR3. The CDR3 loop is CSAWDLYSYEQYV. DNA of the CDR3: TGCAGTGCTTGGGACCTATACTCTTACGAGCAGTACGTC.

The chain has TRBV9 and TRBJ2-3, with no clear D. Trimming cost V 0 bases and J 3 bases, with 14 bases left between them. The CDR3 consists of 16 residues. Germline CDR1 reads SGDLS; CDR2 reads YYNGEE. The DNA for the CDR3 is TGTGCCAGCAGCGTAGGATCAGTCGCAATAACAGATACGCAGTATTTT. As protein: CASSVGSVAITDTQYF.

This CDR3 is CASSLEGTGETNEKLFF. CDR3 sequence (DNA): TGTGCCAGCAGTCTCGAGGGGACAGGGGAAACTAATGAAAAACTGTTTTTT. The chain carries TRBV6-1 and TRBJ1-4; 10 bases fit TRBD1. Germline-derived CDR1 and CDR2 are MNHNS and SASEGT. CDR3 size: 17 residues. After removal of 5 bases from V and 1 base from J, the junction contained 7 bases not matched to a gene.

Notes on this clonotype: With a much larger clone just one base away, this may be a read error. The V call is TRBV9, the J call TRBJ1-2; D is uncertain. Germline V CDR1 and CDR2: SGDLS, YYNGEE. This CDR3 comprises 12 residues. V was clipped by 0 bases and J by 4 bases, with 4 bases between them. CDR3 bases: TGTGCCAGCAGCGTAGACGGCTATGGCTACACCTTC. Its protein is CASSVDGYGYTF.

This clonotype has only a few counts. The chain combines TRBV18 with TRBJ2-7, with D unresolved. V lost 2 bases to trimming and J lost 3 bases, with 11 bases between them. There are 14 residues in the CDR3. The germline V gene encodes CDR1 KGHSH and CDR2 LQKENI. In DNA, the CDR3 is TGTGCCAGCTCACCATCCCCAGCTAACTACGAGCAGTACTTC. This translates into CASSPSPANYEQYF.

This clonotype has only a few counts. V gene TRBV15 combines with J gene TRBJ1-5, with D uncertain. There are 13 residues in the CDR3. Germline loops: CDR1 LNHNV, CDR2 YYDKDF (reference sequence). Trimming shortened V by 9 bases and J by 3 bases, and 12 bases separated the two germline ends. CDR3: CATRGRDNQPQHF. The CDR3 coding sequence is TGTGCCACACGGGGTCGGGACAATCAGCCCCAGCATTTT.

The rearrangement joins TRBV5-1 to TRBJ1-1; tentative D call: TRBD1 (5 bases). From germline, CDR1 is SGHRS and CDR2 YFSETQ. The CDR3 is 14 residues long. V lost 1 base to trimming and J lost 5 bases, with 12 bases between them. CDR3 sequence: CASSLRDLRTEAFF. CDR3 sequence (DNA): TGCGCCAGCAGCTTGAGGGACCTGAGGACTGAAGCTTTCTTT.

This chain joins TRBV29-1 and TRBJ2-3; the D is unclear. V lost 7 bases and J lost 1, with 12 bases in between. The CDR3 length is 13 residues. Per the germline V gene, CDR1 is SQVTM and CDR2 is ANQGSEA. CDR3: CSGSVTRTDTQYF. The CDR3 DNA sequence: TGCAGCGGGAGCGTTACCCGCACAGATACGCAGTATTTT.

This clonotype was detected only a few times. The chain uses TRBV6-1 and TRBJ2-5; 8 positions agree with TRBD2. The CDR3 sequence is 21 residues long. Germline CDR1 is MNHNS and CDR2 is SASEGT. V lost 10 bases to trimming and J lost 7 bases; unmatched junction nucleotides: 35. The CDR3 DNA sequence: TGTGCCACCGAAACGGGACTAGTCTATGGAAGTGGGATACCCCCCGTAGGGACCCAGTACTTC. This sequence encodes CATETGLVYGSGIPPVGTQYF.

Many counts were recorded for this clonotype. The chain employs TRBV27 and TRBJ2-2; D is ambiguous. Trimming pared 5 bases from V and 0 bases from J, leaving 10 bases between. CDR3 length: 15 residues. Germline V gives CDR1 MNHEY, CDR2 SMNVEV (reference sequence). The CDR3 DNA sequence: TGTGCCAGCAGTACCAATGGGCCGAACACCGGGGAGCTGTTTTTT. This gives the protein CASSTNGPNTGELFF.

This clonotype was detected many times. The chain carries TRBV9 and TRBJ1-2; 11 positions match TRBD1. The CDR3 runs 16 residues. V shed 3 bases and J 6 bases; nucleotides not matched to a gene: 10. The germline CDR1 and CDR2 sequences are SGDLS and YYNGEE. As DNA, the CDR3 is TGTGCCAGCAGCGATGGACAGGGGGCAAAACTGCATGGCTACACCTTC. This gives the protein CASSDGQGAKLHGYTF.

The chain links TRBV20-1 to TRBJ2-7, with D perhaps matching TRBD2 (5 bases). V shed 5 bases and J shed 5 bases, with 10 bases lying between them. Germline CDR1 DFQATT, CDR2 SNEGSKA (reference sequence). The CDR3 runs 11 residues. CDR3 residues: CSAGTADEQYV. As DNA, the CDR3 is TGCAGTGCTGGAACAGCGGACGAGCAGTACGTC.

The CDR3 here is CASSYGGNQPQHF. The CDR3 bases are TGTGCCAGCAGTTATGGCGGCAATCAGCCCCAGCATTTT. J is TRBJ1-5 and V is TRBV6-2 or TRBV6-3; D unclear. From germline, CDR1 is MNHEY and CDR2 SVGEGT. Deletions cut 3 bases from V and 2 bases from J, with 5 bases between. The length of the CDR3 is 13 residues.

This clonotype has at least ten counts. CDR3 nucleotide sequence: TGTGCCAGCACTTCGCTAGGGGGTCAGCCCCAGCATTTT. It codes for CASTSLGGQPQHF. The V and J genes are TRBV6-6 and TRBJ1-5; tentatively, D is TRBD1 (6 bases). Germline V gives CDR1 MNHNY, CDR2 SVGAGI (reference sequence). V lost 7 bases and J 6 bases, leaving 13 bases between the germline ends. This CDR3 spans 13 amino acids.

This chain connects TRBV27 to TRBJ1-2, with D possibly matching TRBD1 (5 bases). V lost 6 bases and J 1 base, leaving 12 bases between the germline ends. The CDR3 consists of 14 residues. Per the germline V gene, CDR1 is MNHEY and CDR2 is SMNVEV (reference sequence). The CDR3 region has the DNA TGTGCCAGCAGCCCCTCGGGGCTTAACTATGGCTACACCTTC. Amino acids: CASSPSGLNYGYTF.